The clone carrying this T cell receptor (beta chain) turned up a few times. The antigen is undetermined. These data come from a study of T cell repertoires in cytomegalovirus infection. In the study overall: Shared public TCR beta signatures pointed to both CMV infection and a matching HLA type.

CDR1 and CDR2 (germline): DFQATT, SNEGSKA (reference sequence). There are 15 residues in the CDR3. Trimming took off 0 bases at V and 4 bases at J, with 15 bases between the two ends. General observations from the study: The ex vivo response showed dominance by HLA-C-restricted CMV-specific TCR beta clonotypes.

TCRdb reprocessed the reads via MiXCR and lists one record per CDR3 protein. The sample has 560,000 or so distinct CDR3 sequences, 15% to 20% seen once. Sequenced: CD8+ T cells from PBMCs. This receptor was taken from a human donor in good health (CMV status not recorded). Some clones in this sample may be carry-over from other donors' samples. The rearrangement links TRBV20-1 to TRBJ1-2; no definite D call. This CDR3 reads CSARDQGLGRYGYTF. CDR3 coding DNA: TGCAGTGCTAGAGATCAAGGGTTGGGCCGCTATGGCTACACCTTC.